These T cell receptor beta chains were read from a single sample in a study of CD8 T cells in ankylosing spondylitis. In TCRdb, the 5' RACE reads were re-called with MiXCR into one record per CDR3 protein. The table has approximately 250,000 distinct CDR3 sequences, around 8% seen once. The sample consisted of blood, either unsorted or a sorted T cell fraction (not recorded which). The receptors were gathered from a female donor with ankylosing spondylitis or in good health (not recorded which). Each CDR3 is given with its conserved first and last residue. D genes are given only for firm matches. The size of a clone is reported for some rows only, either as once, few or many, or as a class for expanded clones.

>TRBD2|TRBJ2-5|few|15|TRBV11-3
TGTGCCAGCAGCCACACGGCTAGCGGGGATAAGACCCAGTACTTC
CASSHTASGDKTQYF
>NA|TRBJ2-5|many|14|TRBV6-5
TGTGCCAGCAGTTTAACAGGGCCCCGAGAGACCCAGTACTTC
CASSLTGPRETQYF
>NA|TRBJ1-1|many|16|TRBV28
TGTGCCAGCAGTTCCCCCCATTCCCGACGGAACACTGAAGCTTTCTTT
CASSSPHSRRNTEAFF
>TRBD2|TRBJ2-7|NA|18|TRBV11-2
TGTGCCAGCAGCTCTGGACTAGCGGGATACCAATTTATTTACGAGCAGTACTTC
CASSSGLAGYQFIYEQYF
>NA|TRBJ2-7|NA|12|TRBV18
TGTGCCAGCTCACCAAACGGAGAGGGGCAGTACTTC
CASSPNGEGQYF
>NA|TRBJ2-3|many|14|TRBV5-5
TGTGCCAGCAGCTCCCCTTCTAGCACAGATACGCAGTATTTT
CASSSPSSTDTQYF
>TRBD1|TRBJ2-5|many|17|TRBV3-1
TGTGCCAGCAGCCAAACCTTACAGGGGTCCCCGAAAGAGACCCAGTACTTC
CASSQTLQGSPKETQYF
>NA|TRBJ2-1|many|15|TRBV10-3
TGTGCCATCAGTGAGCGAGCGCTTGAGTACAATGAGCAGTTCTTC
CAISERALEYNEQFF
>TRBD1|TRBJ2-5|many|15|TRBV3-1
TGTGCCAGCAGCCAAGTGGGGACAGGGAGAGAGACCCAGTACTTC
CASSQVGTGRETQYF
>NA|TRBJ2-6|many|14|TRBV20-1
TGCAGTGCCACCCCGTATTCTGGGGCCAACGTCCTGACTTTC
CSATPYSGANVLTF
>NA|TRBJ2-5|many|14|TRBV6-1
TGTGCCAGCAGCCGAGGACAGCTCCAGGAGACCCAGTACTTC
CASSRGQLQETQYF
>TRBD1|TRBJ2-7|many|15|TRBV12-3/TRBV12-4
TGTGCCAGCAGTTTAGGACAGGGAATAACCTACGAGCAGTACTTC
CASSLGQGITYEQYF
>NA|TRBJ2-7|many|14|TRBV5-1
TGCGCCAGCAGCTTGGCCTTCAGAGCCTACGAGCAGTACTTC
CASSLAFRAYEQYF
>TRBD1|TRBJ1-4|many|15|TRBV6-1
TGTGCCAGCAGTGAATGGGCAGGGGGGGATGAAAAACTGTTTTTT
CASSEWAGGDEKLFF
>NA|TRBJ2-3|many|14|TRBV12-3/TRBV12-4
TGTGCCAGCCGAATGGTAGCGGGCACAGATACGCAGTATTTT
CASRMVAGTDTQYF
>TRBD2|TRBJ2-2|many|17|TRBV3-1
TGTGCCAGCAGCCAAGTGGTTCTAGCGGGGGGCACCGGGGAGCTGTTTTTT
CASSQVVLAGGTGELFF
>TRBD2|TRBJ2-1|NA|14|TRBV29-1
TGCAGCGTCTCGGTTGCGGGAGGGCCTAATGAGCAGTTCTTC
CSVSVAGGPNEQFF
>NA|TRBJ1-6|many|15|TRBV5-5
TGTGCCAGCAGCGGTACAGCTGTCTATAATTCACCCCTCCACTTT
CASSGTAVYNSPLHF
>TRBD1|TRBJ2-2|many|14|TRBV10-3
TGTGCCACGTGGACAGGAGAGAACACCGGGGAGCTGTTTTTT
CATWTGENTGELFF
>NA|TRBJ2-3|NA|15|TRBV11-3
TGTGCCAGCAGCTTAGAAAGTGGGGACGCAGATACGCAGTATTTT
CASSLESGDADTQYF
>TRBD1|TRBJ2-7|many|16|TRBV5-1
TGCGCCAGCAGCTTGCCTTTGCCGGGACAGGGGGAAGAGCAGTACTTC
CASSLPLPGQGEEQYF
>NA|TRBJ1-4|many|12|TRBV4-3
TGCGCCAGCAGCCCTGGGGGTGAAAAACTGTTTTTT
CASSPGGEKLFF
>NA|TRBJ2-3|many|11|TRBV7-2
TGTGCCAGCAGCTTAGGCACTGGTGCGTATTTT
CASSLGTGAYF
>NA|TRBJ1-4|many|13|TRBV6-5
TGTGCCAGCAGTTACGACTTACGTGAAAAACTGTTTTTT
CASSYDLREKLFF